This TCR beta chain is from a study of CD8 T cells in Susac syndrome. Random-hexamer reverse transcription was applied to about 0.5 to 1 ug RNA. TCRdb recomputed calls from the immunoSEQ multiplex PCR reads with MiXCR, one row per CDR3 protein. The sample yields some 130,000 distinct CDR3 sequences, approximately 95% seen once. Blood CD8+ and CD4+ T cells underwent high-throughput TCR beta sequencing. Diagnostic criteria defined recently for definite or probable disease were met by the Susac syndrome patients. The ends were cut back, 5 bases at V and 8 bases at J, with 19 bases in the middle. Per the germline V gene, CDR1 is KGHSH and CDR2 is LQKENI. The CDR3 length is 15 residues.

The sequence was collected from a human donor with Susac syndrome. The sequencing sample was made of CD8+ T cells from PBMCs. The chain joins TRBV18 to TRBJ2-1, with D maybe TRBD2 (5 bases). CDR3 coding DNA: TGTGCCAGCTCAACTAACTGGTCGAGCGGATATGAGCAGTTCTTC. Its translation: CASSTNWSSGYEQFF.